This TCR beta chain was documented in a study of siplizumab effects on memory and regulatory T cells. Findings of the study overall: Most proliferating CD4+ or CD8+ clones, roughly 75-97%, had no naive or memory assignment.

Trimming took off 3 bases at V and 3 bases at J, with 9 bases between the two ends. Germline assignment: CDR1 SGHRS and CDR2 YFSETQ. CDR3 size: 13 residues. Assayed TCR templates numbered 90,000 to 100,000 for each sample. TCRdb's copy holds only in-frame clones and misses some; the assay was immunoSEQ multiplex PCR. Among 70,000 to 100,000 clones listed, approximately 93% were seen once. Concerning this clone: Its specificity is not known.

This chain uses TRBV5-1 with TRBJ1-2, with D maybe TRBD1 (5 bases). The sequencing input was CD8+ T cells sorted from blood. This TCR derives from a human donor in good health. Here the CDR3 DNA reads TGCGCCAGCAGCTGGGACGGAGACTATGGCTACACCTTC. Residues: CASSWDGDYGYTF.